This TCR beta chain was identified during a study of human T cells and chemical hapten exposure. Study context: Subjects had 2% DPC placed on about 2 cm by about 2 cm of upper inner arm skin for sensitization. Reading of the patch tests, which applied 0.01% DPC to the upper back, occurred at 6 days. The study, taken as a whole, reports: Against controls, expanded TCRs gave rise to significantly more large CDR3 similarity clusters.

V lost 2 bases, J lost 2 bases, and 22 bases lay in between. The CDR3 totals 18 residues. Germline V gives CDR1 LGHNT, CDR2 FRNRAP. The library tagged each cDNA molecule with unique molecular identifiers. One entry per CDR3 protein, called by TCRdb with MiXCR from the RACE reads. The sample holds 350,000 to 400,000 distinct CDR3 sequences, about 6.3% seen once. Time point indicated: patch test 2, 6 weeks after DPC sensitization. Indicated treatment: therapeutic diphenylcyclopropenone sensitization with weekly scalp DPC. This clonotype was counted a few times. Its cognate antigen is unknown. This receptor was identified in a young woman with alopecia areata. Some clones in this sample may be carry-over from other donors' samples. The J gene is TRBJ2-7, the V gene TRBV12-5; D possibly corresponds to TRBD1 (6 bases). Sequencing was performed on whole blood, taken in connection with sensitization to the hapten diphenylcyclopropenone (DPC). The CDR3 protein is CASGLISMTPWTAYEQYF. The CDR3 DNA follows: TGTGCTAGTGGTTTGATTTCAATGACCCCATGGACAGCCTACGAGCAGTACTTC.